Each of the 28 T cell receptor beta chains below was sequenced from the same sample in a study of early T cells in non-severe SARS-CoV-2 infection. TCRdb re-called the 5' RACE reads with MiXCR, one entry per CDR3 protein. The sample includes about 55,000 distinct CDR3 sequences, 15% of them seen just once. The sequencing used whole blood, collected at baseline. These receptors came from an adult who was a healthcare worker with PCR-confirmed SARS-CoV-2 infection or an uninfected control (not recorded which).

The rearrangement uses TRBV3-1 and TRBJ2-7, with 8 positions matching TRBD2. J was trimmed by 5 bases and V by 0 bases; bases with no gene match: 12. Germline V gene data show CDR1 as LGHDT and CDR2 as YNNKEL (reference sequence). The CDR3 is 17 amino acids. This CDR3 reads CASSQDVGSGAPHEQYF. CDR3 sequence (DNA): TGTGCCAGCAGCCAAGATGTCGGTAGCGGGGCCCCCCACGAGCAGTACTTC.

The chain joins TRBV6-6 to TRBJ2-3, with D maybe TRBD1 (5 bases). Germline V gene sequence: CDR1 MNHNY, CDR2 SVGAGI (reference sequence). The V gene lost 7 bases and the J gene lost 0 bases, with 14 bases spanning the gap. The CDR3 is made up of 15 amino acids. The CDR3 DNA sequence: TGTGCCAGCACCTTGGACACTTTAAGCACAGATACGCAGTATTTT. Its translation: CASTLDTLSTDTQYF.

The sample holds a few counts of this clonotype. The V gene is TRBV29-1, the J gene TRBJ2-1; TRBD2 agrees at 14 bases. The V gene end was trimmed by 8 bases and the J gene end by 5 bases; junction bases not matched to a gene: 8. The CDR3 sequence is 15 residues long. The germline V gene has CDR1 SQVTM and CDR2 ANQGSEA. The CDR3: CSPRLAGGLDNEQFF. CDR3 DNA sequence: TGCAGCCCTCGACTAGCGGGAGGGCTAGACAATGAGCAGTTCTTC.

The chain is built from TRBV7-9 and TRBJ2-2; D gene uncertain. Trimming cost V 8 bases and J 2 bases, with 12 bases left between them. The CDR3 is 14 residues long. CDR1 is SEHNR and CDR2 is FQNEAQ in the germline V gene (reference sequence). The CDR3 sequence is CASSSSSNTGELFF. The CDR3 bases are TGTGCCAGCTCGAGTAGCAGTAACACCGGGGAGCTGTTTTTT.

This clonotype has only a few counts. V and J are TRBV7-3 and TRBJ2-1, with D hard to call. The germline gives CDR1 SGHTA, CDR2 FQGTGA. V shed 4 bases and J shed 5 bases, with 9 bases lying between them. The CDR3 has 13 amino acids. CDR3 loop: CASSSRHNNEQFF. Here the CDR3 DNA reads TGTGCCAGCAGCTCAAGACACAACAATGAGCAGTTCTTC.

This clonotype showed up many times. CDR3 nucleotides: TGTGCCAGCAGCTTATCAACTAATGAAAAACTGTTTTTT. Its translation: CASSLSTNEKLFF. The chain combines TRBV11-2 with TRBJ1-4; D uncertain. Germline CDR1 is SGHAT and CDR2 is FQNNGV. This CDR3 comprises 13 residues. Trimming left V 2 bases short and J 0 bases short, with 1 base between.

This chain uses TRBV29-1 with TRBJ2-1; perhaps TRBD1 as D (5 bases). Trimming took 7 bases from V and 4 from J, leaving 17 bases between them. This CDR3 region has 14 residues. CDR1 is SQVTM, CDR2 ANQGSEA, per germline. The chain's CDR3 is CSALSQGLYNEQFF. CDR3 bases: TGCAGCGCTCTAAGCCAGGGTCTTTACAATGAGCAGTTCTTC.

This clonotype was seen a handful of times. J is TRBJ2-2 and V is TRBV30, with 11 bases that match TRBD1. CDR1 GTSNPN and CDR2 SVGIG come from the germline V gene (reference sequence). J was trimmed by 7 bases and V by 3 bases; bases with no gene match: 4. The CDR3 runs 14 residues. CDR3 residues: CAWRDRGLGGELFF. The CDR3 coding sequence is TGTGCCTGGAGGGACAGGGGGCTCGGCGGGGAGCTGTTTTTT.

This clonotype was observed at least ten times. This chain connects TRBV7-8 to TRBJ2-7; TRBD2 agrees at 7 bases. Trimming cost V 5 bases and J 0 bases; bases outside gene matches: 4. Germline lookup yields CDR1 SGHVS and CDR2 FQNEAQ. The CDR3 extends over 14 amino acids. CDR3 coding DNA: TGTGCCAGCAGCCGTTGGACTAGCTCCTACGAGCAGTACTTC. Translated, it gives CASSRWTSSYEQYF.

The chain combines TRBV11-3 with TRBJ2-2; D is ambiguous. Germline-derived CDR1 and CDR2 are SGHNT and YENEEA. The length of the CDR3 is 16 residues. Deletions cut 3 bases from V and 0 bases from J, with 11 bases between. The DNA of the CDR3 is TGTGCCAGCAGCTTCTCCGCACATGCGAACACCGGGGAGCTGTTTTTT. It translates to CASSFSAHANTGELFF.

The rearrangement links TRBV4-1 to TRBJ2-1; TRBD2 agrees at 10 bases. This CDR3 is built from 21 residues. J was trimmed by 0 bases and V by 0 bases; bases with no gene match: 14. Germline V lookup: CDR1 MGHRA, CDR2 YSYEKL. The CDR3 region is CASSQESGRAQYKSSYNEQFF. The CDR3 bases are TGCGCCAGCAGCCAAGAGAGCGGGAGGGCCCAATATAAGAGCTCCTACAATGAGCAGTTCTTC.

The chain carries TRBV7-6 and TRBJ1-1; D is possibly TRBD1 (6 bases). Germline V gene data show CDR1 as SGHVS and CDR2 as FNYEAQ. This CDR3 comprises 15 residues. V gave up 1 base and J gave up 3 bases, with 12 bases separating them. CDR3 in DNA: TGTGCCAGCAGCTTAGGGCAGGGGTTAGACACTGAAGCTTTCTTT. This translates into CASSLGQGLDTEAFF.

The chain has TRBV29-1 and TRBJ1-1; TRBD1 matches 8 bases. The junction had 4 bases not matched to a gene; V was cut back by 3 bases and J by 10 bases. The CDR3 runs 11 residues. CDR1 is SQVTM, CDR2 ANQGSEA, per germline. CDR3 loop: CSVETGARAFF. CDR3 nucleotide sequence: TGCAGCGTTGAGACAGGGGCGAGAGCTTTCTTT.

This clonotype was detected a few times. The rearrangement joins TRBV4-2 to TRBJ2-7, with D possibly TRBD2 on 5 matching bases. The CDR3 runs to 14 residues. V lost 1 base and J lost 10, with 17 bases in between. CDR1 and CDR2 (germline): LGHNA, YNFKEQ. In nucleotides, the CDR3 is TGTGCCAGCAGCCAAGCAGGTCCGGGGTCAGGACAGTACTTC. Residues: CASSQAGPGSGQYF.

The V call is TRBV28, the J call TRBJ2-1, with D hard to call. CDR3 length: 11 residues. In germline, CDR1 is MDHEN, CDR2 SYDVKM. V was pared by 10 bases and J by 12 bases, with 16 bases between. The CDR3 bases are TGTGCCACCTCTACCACCGTGTTGCAGTTCTTC. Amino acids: CATSTTVLQFF. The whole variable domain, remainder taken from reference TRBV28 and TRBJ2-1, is DVKVTQSSRYLVKRTGEKVFLECVQDMDHENMFWYRQDPGLGLRLIYFSYDVKMKEKGDIPEGYSVSREKKERFSLILESASTNQTSMYLCATSTTVLQFFGPGTRLTVL.

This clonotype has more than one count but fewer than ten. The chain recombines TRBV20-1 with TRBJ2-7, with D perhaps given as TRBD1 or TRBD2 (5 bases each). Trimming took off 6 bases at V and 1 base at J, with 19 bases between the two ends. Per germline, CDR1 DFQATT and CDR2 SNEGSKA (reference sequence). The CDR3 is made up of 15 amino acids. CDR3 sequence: CSAPAPGAISYEQYF. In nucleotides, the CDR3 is TGCAGTGCCCCCGCCCCCGGGGCAATTTCCTACGAGCAGTACTTC.

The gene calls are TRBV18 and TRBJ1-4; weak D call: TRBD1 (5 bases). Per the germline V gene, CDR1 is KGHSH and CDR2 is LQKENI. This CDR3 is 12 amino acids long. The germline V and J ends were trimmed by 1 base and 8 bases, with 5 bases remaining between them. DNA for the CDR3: TGTGCCAGCTCACCACGGGGCGAAAAACTGTTTTTT. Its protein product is CASSPRGEKLFF.

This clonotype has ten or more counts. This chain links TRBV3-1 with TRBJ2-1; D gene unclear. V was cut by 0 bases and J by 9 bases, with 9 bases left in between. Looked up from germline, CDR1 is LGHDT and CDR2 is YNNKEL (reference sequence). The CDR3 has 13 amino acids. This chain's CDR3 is CASSQDRMSEQFF. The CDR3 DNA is TGTGCCAGCAGCCAAGACAGGATGAGTGAGCAGTTCTTC.

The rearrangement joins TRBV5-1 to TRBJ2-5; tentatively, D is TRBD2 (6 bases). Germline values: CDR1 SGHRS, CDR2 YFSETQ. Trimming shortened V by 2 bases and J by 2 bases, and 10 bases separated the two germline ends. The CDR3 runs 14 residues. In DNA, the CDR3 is TGCGCCAGCAGCTTAGCGGGCGCACAAGAGACCCAGTACTTC. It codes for CASSLAGAQETQYF.

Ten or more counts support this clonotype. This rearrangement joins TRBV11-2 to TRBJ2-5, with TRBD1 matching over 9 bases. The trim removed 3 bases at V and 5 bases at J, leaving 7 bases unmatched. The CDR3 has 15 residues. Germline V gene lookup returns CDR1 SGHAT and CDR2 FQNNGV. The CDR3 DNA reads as TGTGCCAGCAGCTTGGGACAGGGAATTGGGGAGACCCAGTACTTC. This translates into CASSLGQGIGETQYF.

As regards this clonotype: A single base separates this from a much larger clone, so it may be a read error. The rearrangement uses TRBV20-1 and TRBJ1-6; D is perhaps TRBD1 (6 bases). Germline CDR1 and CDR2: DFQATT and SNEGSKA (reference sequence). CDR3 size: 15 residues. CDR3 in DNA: TGCAGTGCTAAAGAGGGGGGCGCATATATTTCACCCCTCCACTTT. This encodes CSAKEGGAYISPLHF.

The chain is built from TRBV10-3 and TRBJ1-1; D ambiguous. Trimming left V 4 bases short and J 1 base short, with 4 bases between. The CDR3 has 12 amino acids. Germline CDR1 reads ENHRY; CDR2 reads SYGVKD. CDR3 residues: CAISGRNTEAFF. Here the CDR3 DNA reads TGTGCCATCAGTGGACGGAACACTGAAGCTTTCTTT.

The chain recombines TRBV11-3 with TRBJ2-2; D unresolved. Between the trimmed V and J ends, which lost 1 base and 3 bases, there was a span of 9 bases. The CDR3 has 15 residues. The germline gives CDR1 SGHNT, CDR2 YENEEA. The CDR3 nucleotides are TGTGCCAGCAGCTTAGGACGAAGGGACACCGGGGAGCTGTTTTTT. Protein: CASSLGRRDTGELFF.

CDR3 residues: CASSRTSGGRFGEQFF. The CDR3 region has the DNA TGTGCCAGCAGTCGGACTAGCGGGGGGAGGTTTGGCGAGCAGTTCTTC. This rearrangement joins TRBV3-1 to TRBJ2-1, with TRBD2 matching over 14 bases. Germline V gene data show CDR1 as LGHDT and CDR2 as YNNKEL (reference sequence). J gave up 10 bases and V 6 bases, and 11 bases lay outside the gene matches. The CDR3 spans 16 residues.

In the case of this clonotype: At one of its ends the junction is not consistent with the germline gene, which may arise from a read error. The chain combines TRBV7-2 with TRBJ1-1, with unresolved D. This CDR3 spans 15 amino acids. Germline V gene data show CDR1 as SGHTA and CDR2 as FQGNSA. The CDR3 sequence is CASSFTALSGTEVFF. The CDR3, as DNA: TGTGCCAGCAGCTTCACGGCCCTTTCGGGAACTGAAGTTTTCTTT. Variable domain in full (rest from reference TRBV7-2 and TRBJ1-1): GAGVSQSPSNKVTEKGKDVELRCDPISGHTALYWYRQSLGQGLEFLIYFQGNSAPDKSGLPSDRFSAERTGGSVSTLTIQRTQQEDSAVYLCASSFTALSGTEVFFGQGTRLTVV.

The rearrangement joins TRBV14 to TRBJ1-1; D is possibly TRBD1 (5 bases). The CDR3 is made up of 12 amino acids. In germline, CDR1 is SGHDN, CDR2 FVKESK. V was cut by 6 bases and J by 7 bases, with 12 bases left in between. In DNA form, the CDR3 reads TGTGCCAGCAGTCGAACAGGAAATGAAGCTTTCTTT. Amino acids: CASSRTGNEAFF.

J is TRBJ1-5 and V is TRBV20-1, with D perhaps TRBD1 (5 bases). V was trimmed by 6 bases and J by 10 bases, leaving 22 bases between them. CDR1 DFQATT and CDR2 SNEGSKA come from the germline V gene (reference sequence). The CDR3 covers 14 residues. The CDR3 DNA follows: TGCAGTGCAAAGTCCGACGGGGCGTTGGAACCCCAGCATTTT. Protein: CSAKSDGALEPQHF.

The CDR3 coding sequence is TGCAGTGCTCTCTCTCCCATAAGCTCCTACAATGAGCAGTTCTTC. Translated, it gives CSALSPISSYNEQFF. The chain combines TRBV20-1 with TRBJ2-1, with no clear D. CDR1 and CDR2 from the germline V gene are DFQATT and SNEGSKA (reference sequence). Trimming pared 5 bases from V and 0 bases from J, leaving 14 bases between. This CDR3 has 15 amino acids.